This TCR beta chain was identified in a study of identical twins (dated by TCRdb to about 2016). Describing the broader study: To test whether fetal clonotypes persist, the study used deep sequencing on TCR alpha and beta repertoires from monozygotic twins, unrelated adults of various ages, and cord blood. Replicate twin experiments were performed at different times using different library preparation protocols to rule out contamination.

This clonotype was recorded many times. It lacks a known antigen. Per-nucleotide qualities are absent, and no much larger clonotype sits a single base away. For this chain, trimming is 5 bases at the V end and 4 bases at the J end, and the number of junction bases without a gene match is 5. From its cysteine to its phenylalanine, the CDR3 spans 13 amino acids. Just CDR3 DNA is preserved here, 39 bases in frame from base 1. The germline V gene encodes CDR1 DFQATT and CDR2 SNEGSKA (reference sequence). General study outcomes and caveats: Abundant cord blood beta clonotypes had fewer insertions, young adult naive repertoires showed a similar but weaker trend, and memory repertoires showed no such trend. Invariant T cells such as MAIT and iNKT could partly confound zero-insertion analyses, although diverse VJ usage argued against such confounding for most clonotypes. Out-of-frame TCR alpha sequences shared between twins showed an excess of low generation-probability sequences compared with coincidental sharing between unrelated individuals. Out-of-frame TCR alpha sharing in monozygotic twins was systematically underestimated by recombination models, whereas sharing between unrelated individuals was in agreement with the recombination models. Because the same donors could not be followed over many years, the conclusions relied on cross-sectional statistical analysis. Excess twin sharing in beta out-of-frame sequences was weaker because fewer shared sequences lowered the signal-to-noise ratio.

Every donor in the study was a healthy Caucasian. Library creation used 5' RACE. TCRdb shows the sequencer as Illumina HiSeq 2000. Template switching added a universal primer binding site, and the final cDNA carried a unique molecular identifier that allowed TCR cDNA molecules to be counted accurately. First-strand cDNA for TCR alpha and beta chains was synthesized from specific primers in the conserved constant-segment region. To control for contamination, every cDNA library carried two barcodes: a SMART-Mk sample barcode plus Illumina barcodes. TruSeq adapter sequences and Illumina sample barcodes were added in two successive PCR steps. Sequencing of the TCR alpha and beta cDNA libraries was done on the Illumina HiSeq platform using custom primers. The authors' pipeline ran thus. MiGEC was used to process raw reads and extract unique molecular identifiers, and MiXCR was used to find CDR3 positions. For each individual, recombination models were inferred using an EM algorithm with the repgenHMM and IGoR tools. Shared clonotypes were analyzed with the tcR package in R, and sharing was normalized by the product of cloneset sizes. To study raw recombination free of thymic and clonal selection effects, out-of-frame nonproductive sequences were analyzed. The public reads were quality trimmed at Q25 with fastp and then assembled into clones with MiXCR by TCRdb, keeping productive beta chains. Entries are consolidated by CDR3 protein sequence, retaining the most common genes and DNA. The V and J calls come from TCRdb's annotation, not from the publication. For this sample there are 1.5 million to 2 million distinct CDR3 sequences; about 30% appear just once. 0.25% to 0.3% of the sample is in the top ten clones.

The specimen sequenced was cord blood. The sequence links TRBV20-1 to TRBJ2-1; the junction holds 7 bases that match TRBD2. The TCR was taken from a newborn girl in good health. CDR3 protein: CSAGTTTYNEQFF. The bases are TGCAGTGCTGGGACTACAACTTACAATGAGCAGTTCTTC.